This TCR beta chain was sequenced for a study of cytomegalovirus exposure and HLA in healthy donors. Regarding the study as a whole: Rarity held for most TCR sequences, but there were some public TCRs that occurred in many donors.

Regarding this clone: Its specificity is unknown.

The data were produced by immunoSEQ multiplex PCR, yet TCRdb's version contains in-frame clones alone and is incomplete. Of approximately 170,000 clones in the sample, about four fifths are singletons; the top ten hold 10%. CDR3 length equals 14 residues. Germline CDR1 is MNHEY and CDR2 is SMNVEV (reference sequence). Losses at the gene ends were 6 bases for V and 8 bases for J; bases not matched to a gene: 9. Sequencing was carried out using PBMCs. The J gene is TRBJ1-2, the V gene TRBV27, with TRBD1 identical over 10 bases. This receptor was identified in a man between 25 and 39 years old in good health and CMV-seropositive. The DNA of the CDR3 is TGTGCCAGCAGCTGGACCGACAGGGGGCAAGGCTACACCTTC. Its translation is CASSWTDRGQGYTF.